The next 28 T cell receptor beta chains were all read from a single sample in a study of fetal regulatory T cell absence and autoimmunity. Clones were sequenced by immunoSEQ multiplex PCR, and TCRdb holds only the in-frame ones, with some missing. The sample has 95,000 or so clones, about two thirds seen once; the top ten hold less than 2.5%. Material: pancreas tissue. Receptor source: a male donor with IPEX syndrome.

The chain is built from TRBV5-1 and TRBJ2-6; 12 bases fit TRBD2. V was pared by 4 bases and J by 0 bases, with 5 bases of the junction left unmatched. CDR1 SGHRS and CDR2 YFSETQ come from the germline V gene. This CDR3 spans 18 amino acids. Here the CDR3 reads CASSPGTSGYSGANVLTF. In DNA, the CDR3 is TGCGCCAGCAGCCCCGGGACTAGCGGGTACTCTGGGGCCAACGTCCTGACTTTC.

The chain links TRBV7-6 to TRBJ2-7, with D unclear. The V end lost 5 bases, the J end lost 1 base, and 12 bases lay between the germline ends. Germline-derived CDR1 and CDR2 are SGHVS and FNYEAQ. The CDR3 spans 14 residues. The CDR3 reads CASSPLEMSYEQYF. In nucleotides, the CDR3 is TGTGCCAGCAGCCCTTTGGAAATGTCCTACGAGCAGTACTTC.

This sequence joins TRBV7-9 and TRBJ2-7; 10 bases align to TRBD2. Trimming removed 2 bases from V and 3 bases from J; junction bases left unmatched: 1. Germline CDR1 is SEHNR and CDR2 is FQNEAQ (reference sequence). The CDR3 consists of 14 residues. DNA of the CDR3: TGTGCCAGCAGCTTACTAGCGGGAGACTACGAGCAGTACTTC. It encodes CASSLLAGDYEQYF.

The CDR3 sequence is CASSKYSNQPQHF. The CDR3 DNA reads TGTGCCAGCAGCAAATATAGCAATCAGCCCCAGCATTTT. The chain has TRBV21-1 and TRBJ1-5. TRBV21-1 counts as a pseudogene. CDR3 size: 13 residues.

The rearrangement links TRBV14 to TRBJ1-1; D is perhaps TRBD1 (6 bases). Germline loops: CDR1 SGHDN, CDR2 FVKESK. The germline V and J ends were trimmed by 2 bases and 1 base, with 14 bases remaining between them. CDR3 size: 16 residues. CDR3 loop: CASSQSFARGNTEAFF. DNA of the CDR3: TGTGCCAGCAGCCAAAGTTTTGCCAGGGGGAACACTGAAGCTTTCTTT.

V gene TRBV5-1 combines with J gene TRBJ2-7, with D possibly being TRBD1 or TRBD2 (6 bases each). Germline V lookup: CDR1 SGHRS, CDR2 YFSETQ. The CDR3 spans 15 residues. Trimming stripped 2 bases from V and 4 bases from J, with 16 bases between. CDR3 amino acids: CASSLPGGAGYEQYF. In DNA form, the CDR3 reads TGCGCCAGCAGCTTACCCGGGGGCGCGGGGTACGAGCAGTACTTC.

The chain carries TRBV5-1 and TRBJ2-1; unclear D gene. V dropped 1 base and J dropped 0 bases, with 8 bases sitting between them. The CDR3 runs 15 residues. CDR1 and CDR2 from the germline V gene are SGHRS and YFSETQ. Written as DNA, the CDR3 is TGCGCCAGCAGCTTGAACCGGCCCTCCTACAATGAGCAGTTCTTC. Translating it yields CASSLNRPSYNEQFF.

The V call is TRBV5-1, the J call TRBJ2-3, with D possibly matching TRBD2 (6 bases). The CDR3 runs 14 residues. The V and J ends lost 0 bases and 1 base respectively, with 6 bases between them. Germline loops: CDR1 SGHRS, CDR2 YFSETQ. DNA for the CDR3: TGCGCCAGCAGCTTGGCGGGGGGCACAGATACGCAGTATTTT. Translated, it gives CASSLAGGTDTQYF.

This clone was found once. The chain joins TRBV6-1 to TRBJ1-1; D not resolved. V gave up 7 bases and J gave up 10 bases, with 16 bases separating them. CDR3 size: 12 residues. From germline, CDR1 is MNHNS and CDR2 SASEGT. CDR3 loop: CASTPWVEGAFF. In DNA form, the CDR3 reads TGTGCCAGCACCCCGTGGGTTGAAGGAGCTTTCTTT.

The chain links TRBV2 to TRBJ1-5; D unresolved. The germline V gene encodes CDR1 SNHLY and CDR2 FYNNEI. This CDR3 comprises 16 residues. V was cut by 0 bases and J by 7 bases, with 16 bases left in between. The CDR3 nucleotides are TGTGCCAGCAGTGAAGCTCGGATCTATTACTACCAGCCCCAGCATTTT. It specifies CASSEARIYYYQPQHF.

The chain is built from TRBV6-5 and TRBJ2-5; maybe TRBD2 (6 bases). Between the trimmed V and J ends, which lost 4 bases and 2 bases, there was a span of 17 bases. The length of the CDR3 is 16 residues. CDR1 and CDR2 from the germline V gene are MNHEY and SVGAGI. CDR3 in DNA: TGTGCCAGCAGTTCAAGACTAGTCCTTACGCAAGAGACCCAGTACTTC. It codes for CASSSRLVLTQETQYF.

J is TRBJ1-2 and V is TRBV12-5, with D perhaps matching TRBD1 (5 bases). The CDR3 is 15 amino acids. Trimming cost V 7 bases and J 4 bases, with 19 bases left between them. Germline V gene sequence: CDR1 LGHNT, CDR2 FRNRAP. The CDR3 bases are TGTGCTAGTGTCTTGCTGCTCCAGGGCGGCTATGGCTACACCTTC. It encodes CASVLLLQGGYGYTF.

A remark on this clone: One end of the junction is discordant with germline, which a read error may explain. V gene TRBV5-8 combines with J gene TRBJ2-5; D unclear. The V gene's germline CDR1 is SGHTS and CDR2 YDEGEE. The CDR3 length is 10 residues. CDR3 residues: CASRLGSQYF. CDR3 DNA: TGTGCCAGCAGGTTGGGGTCCCAGTACTTC.

The CDR3 bases are TGTGCCAGTAGTATCCCCTCTAGCGGGGGTGCCAAAAACATTCAGTACTTC. Translating gives CASSIPSSGGAKNIQYF. V usage is TRBV19 and J usage is TRBJ2-4, with 10 nucleotides matching TRBD2. The trim removed 3 bases at V and 1 base at J, leaving 6 bases unmatched. The germline gives CDR1 LNHDA, CDR2 SQIVND (reference sequence). The CDR3 spans 17 residues.

The chain joins TRBV27 to TRBJ1-5, with D possibly being TRBD1 (6 bases). V lost 3 bases, J lost 7 bases, and 13 bases lay in between. This CDR3 has 14 residues. From germline, CDR1 is MNHEY and CDR2 SMNVEV (reference sequence). The CDR3 is CASSFSRGRQPQHF. The CDR3 DNA reads TGTGCCAGCAGTTTTTCCAGGGGAAGGCAGCCCCAGCATTTT.

V usage is TRBV5-5 and J usage is TRBJ2-2, with 8 bases identical to TRBD1. Trimming cost V 4 bases and J 4 bases; bases outside gene matches: 6. The CDR3 runs to 15 residues. Per the germline V gene, CDR1 is SGHKS and CDR2 is YYEKEE (reference sequence). The CDR3 sequence is CASSADRGGTGELFF. The DNA for the CDR3 is TGTGCCAGCAGCGCTGACAGGGGCGGCACCGGGGAGCTGTTTTTT.

J is TRBJ2-2 and V is TRBV2, with D possibly called TRBD1 or TRBD2 (5 bases each). Germline assignment: CDR1 SNHLY and CDR2 FYNNEI. V lost 3 bases and J 1 base, leaving 12 bases between the germline ends. CDR3 length: 16 amino acids. The CDR3 DNA reads TGTGCCAGCAGTGATTGGGGGACCTTGAACACCGGGGAGCTGTTTTTT. Its protein product is CASSDWGTLNTGELFF.

The chain joins TRBV7-9 to TRBJ2-3; D gene uncertain. The CDR3 has 14 amino acids. Trimming stripped 8 bases from V and 2 bases from J, with 14 bases between. Germline values: CDR1 SEHNR, CDR2 FQNEAQ (reference sequence). CDR3 sequence (DNA): TGTGCCAGCCCCGCGCCACGTTTCACAGATACGCAGTATTTT. Protein product: CASPAPRFTDTQYF.

The V call is TRBV11-2, the J call TRBJ2-5; 10 bases line up with TRBD2. CDR1 is SGHAT and CDR2 is FQNNGV in the germline V gene. CDR3 length: 15 residues. The V segment lost 0 bases and the J segment 7 bases; nucleotides outside the gene matches: 5. This CDR3 reads CASSLDGRLAGTQYF. The CDR3 DNA follows: TGTGCCAGCAGCTTAGATGGTAGACTAGCGGGGACCCAGTACTTC.

V gene TRBV11-2 combines with J gene TRBJ1-2, with D possibly matching TRBD1 (6 bases). CDR1 is SGHAT and CDR2 is FQNNGV in the germline V gene. Trimming stripped 4 bases from V and 4 bases from J, with 16 bases between. This CDR3 region has 15 residues. The CDR3 coding sequence is TGTGCCAGCAGCTCCCGGGGGGGCAGGACCTATGGCTACACCTTC. Protein sequence: CASSSRGGRTYGYTF.

This clone was detected a few times. The rearrangement links TRBV21-1 to TRBJ1-5; the table assigns TRBD1, which was not confirmed against the DNA. TRBV21-1 is listed as a pseudogene. This CDR3 comprises 19 residues. CDR3 nucleotides: TGTGCCAGCAGCAAAGGAACTTTCCCCCCACAGGGATCGGATCAGCCCCAGCATTTT. Encoded protein: CASSKGTFPPQGSDQPQHF.

This chain connects TRBV10-3 to TRBJ2-7; the match to TRBD1 covers 7 bases. The CDR3 length is 14 residues. Germline V gene lookup returns CDR1 ENHRY and CDR2 SYGVKD. The V and J ends lost 6 bases and 0 bases, in that order; junction bases with no gene match: 5. The DNA for the CDR3 is TGTGCCATCAGACCCGGGACAGACTCCTACGAGCAGTACTTC. This encodes CAIRPGTDSYEQYF.

This clone was seen more than once but under ten times. The chain joins TRBV30 to TRBJ2-7; the D call may be TRBD1 or TRBD2 (5 bases each). The CDR3 is 13 amino acids. The V gene lost 0 bases and the J gene lost 0 bases, with 6 bases spanning the gap. Germline V CDR1 and CDR2: GTSNPN, SVGIG (reference sequence). In nucleotides, the CDR3 is TGTGCCTGGAGTGTCGGGGCCTCCTACGAGCAGTACTTC. Its translation is CAWSVGASYEQYF.

This clone was counted between two and nine times. V usage is TRBV11-3 and J usage is TRBJ2-6; D not resolved. V was pared by 5 bases and J by 4 bases, with 12 bases between. The CDR3 length is 15 residues. CDR1 and CDR2 (germline): SGHNT, YENEEA. The CDR3 DNA reads TGTGCCAGCAGCCCCTTTAGAGGCGGGGCCAACGTCCTGACTTTC. Residues: CASSPFRGGANVLTF.

V gene TRBV5-1 combines with J gene TRBJ2-3; maybe TRBD1 (6 bases). The CDR3 length is 13 residues. With 5 bases removed from V and 8 bases from J, the gap between germline ends came to 15 bases. Germline V lookup: CDR1 SGHRS, CDR2 YFSETQ. The CDR3 spells CASRSARGGTQYF. CDR3 DNA sequence: TGCGCCAGCAGGTCCGCCAGGGGTGGTACGCAGTATTTT.

The chain carries TRBV7-9 and TRBJ2-7; no clear D. The CDR3 spans 15 residues. Trimming pared 4 bases from V and 6 bases from J, leaving 19 bases between. The germline gives CDR1 SEHNR, CDR2 FQNEAQ (reference sequence). In nucleotides, the CDR3 is TGTGCCAGCAGCTCCTCCAGGCTACCCTGGAGCGAGCAGTACTTC. The encoded protein is CASSSSRLPWSEQYF.

The chain joins TRBV5-1 to TRBJ1-2; 8 bases fit TRBD1. This CDR3 region has 14 residues. The trim removed 4 bases at V and 3 bases at J, leaving 5 bases unmatched. The germline V gene has CDR1 SGHRS and CDR2 YFSETQ. CDR3 sequence reads: CASSTATGDYGYTF. CDR3 coding DNA: TGCGCCAGCAGCACCGCGACAGGGGACTATGGCTACACCTTC.

This clone was seen a handful of times. The V gene is TRBV4-2, the J gene TRBJ2-7; 9 positions match TRBD1. This CDR3 contains 14 residues. Germline CDR1 is LGHNA and CDR2 is YNFKEQ. J lost 4 bases, V lost 5 bases, and 6 bases had no gene match. In DNA, the CDR3 is TGTGCCAGCAGCACTCCGGGACAGGGATACGAGCAGTACTTC. This translates into CASSTPGQGYEQYF.